This TCR beta chain was obtained from a study of CD4+ T cells in melanoma. Study-level results: Neoantigen-specific CD4+ T cells in melanoma reportedly had diverse differentiation states. CD8+ T cell, macrophage and B cell function reportedly correlated with neoantigen-specific CD4+ T cells.

Repertoires were generated with immunoSEQ multiplex PCR, while TCRdb's copy carries only in-frame clones and drops some. The repertoire holds over 45,000 clones, 60% to 75% seen once, with about 5% in the top ten. Germline CDR1 LGHNT, CDR2 FRNRAP. The CDR3 is 13 residues long. Trimming removed 7 bases from V and 4 bases from J, with 11 bases in between. In the case of this clone: Its specificity is not known.

The sequenced sample was tumor tissue. J is TRBJ1-5 and V is TRBV12-5; D may be TRBD1 (6 bases). The receptor comes from a human donor with melanoma. The CDR3 DNA reads TGTGCTAGTGCCATGACAGGAAATCAGCCCCAGCATTTT. As protein: CASAMTGNQPQHF.